The present entry profiles one T cell receptor beta chain with its context. Trimming took 0 bases from V and 3 from J, leaving 10 bases between them. CDR3 length: 15 amino acids. Germline CDR1 and CDR2: SGHTS and YDEGEE. This record comes from a study of shared clonotypes between healthy human individuals. Assay used: immunoSEQ multiplex PCR; TCRdb lists only in-frame clones, some missing. The sample records over 400,000 clones, approximately 84% being singletons. Sample: PBMCs. This sequence originates from a middle-aged woman in good health. Some clones in this sample may be carry-over from other donors' samples. V is TRBV5-8 and J is TRBJ1-3; D remains unclear. The CDR3 region is CASSLGAGIGNTIYF. The CDR3 nucleotides read TGTGCCAGCAGCTTGGGCGCGGGGATTGGAAACACCATATATTTT.